This TCR beta chain comes out of a study of cytomegalovirus exposure and HLA in healthy donors. Study overall: For the approximately 360 genotyped donors, approximately 82% fell within the Caucasian-associated ancestry cluster.

Every donor was a healthy person donating bone marrow. The CDR3 consists of 15 residues. With 2 bases removed from V and 5 bases from J, the gap between germline ends came to 13 bases. CDR1 is MGHRA, CDR2 YSYEKL, per germline. Points on this clone: Its specificity is unknown.

Amplification used 60 Vbeta primers and 13 Jbeta primers. Some clones are missing from TCRdb's copy, which holds only in-frame ones; the method was immunoSEQ multiplex PCR. The data show 50,000 to 65,000 clones, about 70% seen once. General study results and limits: HLA alleles showed associations with 16,951 TCR beta sequences in a later analysis, at a 0.05 false discovery rate.

This receptor was taken from a woman aged 45-60 years in good health and CMV-seropositive. The gene calls are TRBV4-1 and TRBJ1-5, with D perhaps TRBD1 (5 bases). The material sequenced was PBMCs. The CDR3 coding sequence is TGCGCCAGCAGCCAAATCCCGGGGGTTTATCAGCCCCAGCATTTT. Its translation is CASSQIPGVYQPQHF.